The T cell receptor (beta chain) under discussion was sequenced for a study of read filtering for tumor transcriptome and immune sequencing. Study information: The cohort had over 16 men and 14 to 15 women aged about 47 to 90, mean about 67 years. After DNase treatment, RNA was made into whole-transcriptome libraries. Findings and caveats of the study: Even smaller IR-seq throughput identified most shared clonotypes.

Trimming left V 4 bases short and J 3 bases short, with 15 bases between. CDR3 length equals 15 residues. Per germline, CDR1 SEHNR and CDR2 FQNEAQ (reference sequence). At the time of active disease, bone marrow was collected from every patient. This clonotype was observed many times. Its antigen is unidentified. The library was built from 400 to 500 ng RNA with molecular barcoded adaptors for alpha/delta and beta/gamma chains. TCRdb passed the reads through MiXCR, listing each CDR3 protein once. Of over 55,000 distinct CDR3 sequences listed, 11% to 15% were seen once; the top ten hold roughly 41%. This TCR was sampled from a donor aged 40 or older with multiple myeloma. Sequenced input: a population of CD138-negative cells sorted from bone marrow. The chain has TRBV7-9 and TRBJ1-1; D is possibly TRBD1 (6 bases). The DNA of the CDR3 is TGTGCCAGCAGCTCCTTGCAGGGGTTCGACACTGAAGCTTTCTTT. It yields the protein CASSSLQGFDTEAFF.